Below are 25 T cell receptor beta chains sequenced from a single sample in a study of cytomegalovirus exposure and HLA in healthy donors. PCR employed 60 Vbeta and 13 Jbeta primers. Measured with immunoSEQ multiplex PCR; TCRdb has only the in-frame clones, and not every one. The sample has 99,000 or so clones, 75% seen once; the top ten hold 1.3%. Sequenced: PBMCs. The receptors here all came from a man between 35 and 55 years old in good health and CMV-seronegative.

The CDR3 DNA is TGTGCCAGTAGTTCCAGGTCACGGGGCTACACCTTC. Amino acids: CASSSRSRGYTF. This chain joins TRBV19 and TRBJ1-2; D is unclear. Germline assignment: CDR1 LNHDA and CDR2 SQIVND (reference sequence). The V gene lost 5 bases and the J gene lost 8 bases, with 12 bases spanning the gap. The CDR3 has 12 residues.

This chain links TRBV11-3 with TRBJ1-1; 8 positions match TRBD1. The junction had 5 bases not matched to a gene; V was cut back by 6 bases and J by 5 bases. This CDR3 is built from 13 residues. Germline V gene lookup returns CDR1 SGHNT and CDR2 YENEEA. For the CDR3, the DNA is TGTGCCAGCAGTCTGACAGGGGAGACTGAAGCTTTCTTT. Its protein is CASSLTGETEAFF.

The table lists this clone with a few counts. V usage is TRBV6-5 and J usage is TRBJ2-2, with D uncertain. CDR1 and CDR2 (germline): MNHEY, SVGAGI. The CDR3 length is 14 residues. Trimming stripped 2 bases from V and 3 bases from J, with 7 bases between. The CDR3 is CASSYTVHTGELFF. The CDR3 DNA reads as TGTGCCAGCAGTTACACAGTCCACACCGGGGAGCTGTTTTTT.

This chain connects TRBV19 to TRBJ2-7; unclear D gene. Germline V gene sequence: CDR1 LNHDA, CDR2 SQIVND (reference sequence). The CDR3 loop spans 15 amino acids. Trimming cost V 1 base and J 0 bases, with 10 bases left between them. The CDR3 protein is CASSIVRQDSYEQYF. The CDR3 DNA reads TGTGCCAGTAGTATAGTTCGCCAGGACTCCTACGAGCAGTACTTC.

The CDR3 loop is CASSMARGLYNEQFF. For the CDR3, the DNA is TGTGCCAGTAGTATGGCGAGGGGACTTTACAATGAGCAGTTCTTC. The chain has TRBV19 and TRBJ2-1, with D possibly TRBD2 on 6 matching bases. There are 15 residues in the CDR3. V dropped 3 bases and J dropped 4 bases, with 13 bases sitting between them. Germline V gene data show CDR1 as LNHDA and CDR2 as SQIVND (reference sequence).

In its sample, this clone was seen a few times. The V gene is TRBV13, the J gene TRBJ1-1; unclear D gene. This CDR3 region has 14 residues. The V gene's germline CDR1 is PRHDT and CDR2 FYEKMQ (reference sequence). Between the trimmed V and J ends, which lost 1 base and 0 bases, there was a span of 6 bases. CDR3 amino acids: CASSLAVMNTEAFF. CDR3 coding DNA: TGTGCCAGCAGCTTAGCAGTCATGAACACTGAAGCTTTCTTT.

The chain links TRBV25-1 to TRBJ2-5, with TRBD2 matching 10 bases. V was clipped by 3 bases and J by 2 bases; unmatched bases: 6. The V gene's germline CDR1 is MGHDK and CDR2 SYGVNS. The CDR3 has 16 residues. The CDR3 here is CASSELSSGRQETQYF. The CDR3 DNA sequence: TGTGCCAGCAGTGAGTTGTCTAGCGGGAGACAAGAGACCCAGTACTTC.

The J gene is TRBJ1-3, the V gene TRBV5-1; TRBD1 agrees at 9 bases. The V gene's germline CDR1 is SGHRS and CDR2 YFSETQ. The trim removed 4 bases at V and 0 bases at J, leaving 5 bases unmatched. The CDR3 runs to 16 residues. In DNA, the CDR3 is TGCGCCAGCAGCAGCGGGACAGGGAACTCTGGAAACACCATATATTTT. Translation: CASSSGTGNSGNTIYF.

The chain joins TRBV4-1 to TRBJ2-7, with 10 bases aligning to TRBD1. The CDR3 contains 15 residues. Germline V CDR1 and CDR2: MGHRA, YSYEKL. V shed 2 bases, J shed 4 bases, and the junction held 5 bases outside the gene matches. CDR3 region: CASSQIGQGGYEQYF. CDR3 sequence (DNA): TGCGCCAGCAGCCAAATAGGACAGGGGGGGTACGAGCAGTACTTC.

CDR3 DNA sequence: TGCGCCAGCAGCTTGGAGGGGGCCCGAGGTGAAGCTTTCTTT. It codes for CASSLEGARGEAFF. The chain is built from TRBV5-1 and TRBJ1-1; 7 nucleotides align to TRBD1. With V trimmed by 0 bases and J by 7 bases, 6 bases remained unmatched. This CDR3 has 14 residues. The germline V gene encodes CDR1 SGHRS and CDR2 YFSETQ.

The chain has TRBV7-8 and TRBJ1-1; 7 positions agree with TRBD1. This CDR3 contains 16 residues. Germline-derived CDR1 and CDR2 are SGHVS and FQNEAQ. J was trimmed by 2 bases and V by 6 bases; bases with no gene match: 12. The CDR3 sequence: CASSSQQGTVNTEAFF. The CDR3 DNA follows: TGTGCCAGCAGTTCCCAGCAGGGGACAGTCAACACTGAAGCTTTCTTT.

This chain connects TRBV7-8 to TRBJ2-3; TRBD1 is a possible D gene (6 bases). V was clipped by 4 bases and J by 4 bases, with 15 bases between them. Germline V lookup: CDR1 SGHVS, CDR2 FQNEAQ. The CDR3 loop spans 15 amino acids. CDR3 loop: CASSYHTGYPDTQYF. The CDR3 nucleotides are TGTGCCAGCAGCTACCACACAGGGTATCCAGATACGCAGTATTTT.

The genes are TRBV4-1 and TRBJ1-6; no clear D gene. This CDR3 region has 16 residues. CDR1 is MGHRA, CDR2 YSYEKL, per germline. Trimming took off 2 bases at V and 7 bases at J, with 15 bases between the two ends. The DNA for the CDR3 is TGCGCCAGCAGCCAAAGGCCGGGAGAAGGGAATTCACCCCTCCACTTT. It yields the protein CASSQRPGEGNSPLHF.

The sample holds one count of this clone. The chain combines TRBV7-6 with TRBJ2-7; a weak D match, TRBD1 (6 bases). Trimming took off 5 bases at V and 0 bases at J, with 17 bases between the two ends. The CDR3 totals 16 residues. Germline V gene data show CDR1 as SGHVS and CDR2 as FNYEAQ. The CDR3 loop reads CASSPDRDKHSYEQYF. In DNA form, the CDR3 reads TGTGCCAGCAGCCCTGACCGGGACAAACACTCCTACGAGCAGTACTTC.

The chain couples TRBV10-2 to TRBJ1-4, with D unclear. The CDR3 is 14 amino acids. Trimming took off 6 bases at V and 7 bases at J, with 15 bases between the two ends. The V gene's germline CDR1 is WSHSY and CDR2 SAAADI. The CDR3 DNA sequence: TGCGCCAGCAGGGAAAAAAGGAGTGGTGAAAAACTGTTTTTT. Encoded protein: CASREKRSGEKLFF.

Notes on this clone: One junction end does not reproduce the germline sequence, and a read error may be involved. The V gene is TRBV7-6, the J gene TRBJ2-2, with 8 bases identical to TRBD2. Germline values: CDR1 SGHVS, CDR2 FNYEAQ. This CDR3 has 18 residues. CDR3 sequence reads: CTSSLLLQAGANTGELFF. The CDR3 DNA reads TGTACCAGCAGCCTACTCCTCCAAGCGGGGGCCAACACCGGGGAGCTGTTTTTT.

As for this clone: One junction end disagrees with the germline gene, perhaps due to a read error. The chain combines TRBV7-9 with TRBJ2-2; TRBD1 matches at 8 bases. Germline loops: CDR1 SEHNR, CDR2 FQNEAQ (reference sequence). The CDR3 is made up of 16 amino acids. The CDR3, as DNA: TGTTCCAGCAGACCAATCAACCAGGGGGCTACCGGGGAGCTGTTTTTT. It is translated as CSSRPINQGATGELFF.

The chain joins TRBV6-6 to TRBJ2-5; 8 positions agree with TRBD2. The CDR3 is made up of 14 amino acids. Trimming at V came to 6 bases and at J to 2 bases, leaving 5 bases not matched to a gene. The germline CDR1 and CDR2 sequences are MNHNY and SVGAGI (reference sequence). In DNA form, the CDR3 reads TGTGCCAGCAGGCCACTAGCGGTTCAAGAGACCCAGTACTTC. Residues: CASRPLAVQETQYF.

Details on this clone: The junction differs from germline at one of its ends, possibly a read error. V gene TRBV6-5 combines with J gene TRBJ2-7, with 8 bases fitting TRBD2. Germline CDR1 reads MNHEY; CDR2 reads SVGAGI. The CDR3 is 15 residues long. The CDR3 DNA reads as TGTGCCAGCAGTTACTCCGCGGGAGGATCCTTCGAGCAGTACTTC. Translated, it gives CASSYSAGGSFEQYF.

Notes on this clone: The sample has other DNA sequences that encode this CDR3 too. The chain employs TRBV30 and TRBJ1-3; maybe TRBD1 (5 bases). CDR1 is GTSNPN and CDR2 is SVGIG in the germline V gene (reference sequence). Trimming pared 4 bases from V and 4 bases from J, leaving 8 bases between. This CDR3 region has 12 residues. The CDR3 DNA reads TGTGCCTGGACAGGGCTCGGAAACACCATATATTTT. Its translation is CAWTGLGNTIYF.

The CDR3 nucleotides are TGTGCCAGCAGTTTCCTCTATGGCTACACCTTC. Amino acid sequence: CASSFLYGYTF. The chain combines TRBV28 with TRBJ1-2; D is undetermined. Germline loops: CDR1 MDHEN, CDR2 SYDVKM. Trimming shortened V by 3 bases and J by 4 bases, and 3 bases separated the two germline ends. The CDR3 is 11 residues long.

The chain has TRBV7-2 and TRBJ2-1, with TRBD2 matching over 10 bases. CDR1 and CDR2 (germline): SGHTA, FQGNSA. V shed 5 bases, J shed 2 bases, and the junction held 6 bases outside the gene matches. The CDR3 totals 16 residues. The DNA for the CDR3 is TGTGCCAGCAGCACCCCTAGCGGGAGAACCTACAATGAGCAGTTCTTC. The encoded protein is CASSTPSGRTYNEQFF.

For this clone: One junction end disagrees with the germline gene, perhaps due to a read error. The genes are TRBV7-7 and TRBJ2-1; TRBD2 matches 15 bases. The CDR3 contains 16 residues. The germline gives CDR1 SSHAT, CDR2 FNYEAQ (reference sequence). CDR3 residues: CASSLGTSGGHNEQFF. CDR3 bases: TGTGCTAGCAGCTTAGGGACTAGCGGGGGGCACAATGAGCAGTTCTTC.

DNA of the CDR3: TGTGCCAGCAGCCCCTCCGGGACAGGTCCCCACGAGCAGTACTTC. This encodes CASSPSGTGPHEQYF. The rearrangement links TRBV7-2 to TRBJ2-7; 8 bases fit TRBD1. This CDR3 is 15 amino acids long. The trim removed 5 bases at V and 5 bases at J, leaving 11 bases unmatched. Germline assignment: CDR1 SGHTA and CDR2 FQGNSA. Drawing the rest from reference TRBV7-2 and TRBJ2-7, the complete variable domain is GAGVSQSPSNKVTEKGKDVELRCDPISGHTALYWYRQSLGQGLEFLIYFQGNSAPDKSGLPSDRFSAERTGGSVSTLTIQRTQQEDSAVYLCASSPSGTGPHEQYFGPGTRLTVT.

The chain joins TRBV9 to TRBJ1-6; 8 bases map to TRBD1. Germline V gene sequence: CDR1 SGDLS, CDR2 YYNGEE. This CDR3 contains 19 residues. Losses at the gene ends were 4 bases for V and 0 bases for J; bases not matched to a gene: 12. The CDR3 reads CASSPRGTGYSSYNSPLHF. CDR3 DNA: TGTGCCAGCAGCCCCCGCGGGACAGGTTACAGCTCCTATAATTCACCCCTCCACTTT. Variable domain in full (rest from reference TRBV9 and TRBJ1-6): DSGVTQTPKHLITATGQRVTLRCSPRSGDLSVYWYQQSLDQGLQFLIQYYNGEERAKGNILERFSAQQFPDLHSELNLSSLELGDSALYFCASSPRGTGYSSYNSPLHFGNGTRLTVT.